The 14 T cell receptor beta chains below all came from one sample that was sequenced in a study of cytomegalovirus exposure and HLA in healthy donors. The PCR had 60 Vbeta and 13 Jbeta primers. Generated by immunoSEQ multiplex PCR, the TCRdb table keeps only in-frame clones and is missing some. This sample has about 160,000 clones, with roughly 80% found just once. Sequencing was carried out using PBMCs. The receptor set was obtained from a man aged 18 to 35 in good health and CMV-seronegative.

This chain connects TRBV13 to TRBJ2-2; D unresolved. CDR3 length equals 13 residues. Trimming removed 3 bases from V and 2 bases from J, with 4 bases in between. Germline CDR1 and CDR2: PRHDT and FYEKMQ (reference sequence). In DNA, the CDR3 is TGTGCCAGCAGCTTCGTCAACACCGGGGAGCTGTTTTTT. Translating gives CASSFVNTGELFF.

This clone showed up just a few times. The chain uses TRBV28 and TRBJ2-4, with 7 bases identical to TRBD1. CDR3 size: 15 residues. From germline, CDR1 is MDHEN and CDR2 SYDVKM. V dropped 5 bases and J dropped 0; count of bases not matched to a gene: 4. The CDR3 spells CASSNQGVAKNIQYF. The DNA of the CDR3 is TGTGCCAGCAGTAACCAGGGGGTAGCCAAAAACATTCAGTACTTC.

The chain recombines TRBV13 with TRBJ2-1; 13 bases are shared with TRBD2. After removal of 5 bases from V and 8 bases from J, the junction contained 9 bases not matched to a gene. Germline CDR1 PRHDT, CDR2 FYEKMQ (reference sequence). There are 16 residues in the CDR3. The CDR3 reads CASSPALGLAGHEQFF. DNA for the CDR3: TGTGCCAGCAGCCCCGCCCTGGGACTAGCGGGACATGAGCAGTTCTTC. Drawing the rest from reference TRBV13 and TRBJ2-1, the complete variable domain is AAGVIQSPRHLIKEKRETATLKCYPIPRHDTVYWYQQGPGQDPQFLISFYEKMQSDKGSIPDRFSAQQFSDYHSELNMSSLELGDSALYFCASSPALGLAGHEQFFGPGTRLTVL.

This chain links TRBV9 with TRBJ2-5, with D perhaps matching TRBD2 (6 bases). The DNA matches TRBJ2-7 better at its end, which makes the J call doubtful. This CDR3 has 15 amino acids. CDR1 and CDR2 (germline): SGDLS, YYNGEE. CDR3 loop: CASSPGGSGTYEQYF. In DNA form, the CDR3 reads TGTGCCAGCAGCCCAGGAGGTAGCGGAACCTACGAGCAGTACTTC.

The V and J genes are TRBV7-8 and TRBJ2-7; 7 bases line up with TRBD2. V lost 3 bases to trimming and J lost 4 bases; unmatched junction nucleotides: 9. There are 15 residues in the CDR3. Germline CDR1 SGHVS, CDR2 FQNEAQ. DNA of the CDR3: TGTGCCAGCAGCTTCGGCGCTAGCGGATCTTACGAGCAGTACTTC. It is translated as CASSFGASGSYEQYF.

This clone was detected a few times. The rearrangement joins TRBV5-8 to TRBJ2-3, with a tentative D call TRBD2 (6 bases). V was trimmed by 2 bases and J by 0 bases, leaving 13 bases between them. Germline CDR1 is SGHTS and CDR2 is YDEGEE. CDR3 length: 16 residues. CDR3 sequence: CASSFLAATSTDTQYF. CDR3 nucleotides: TGTGCCAGCAGCTTCTTAGCGGCAACTAGCACAGATACGCAGTATTTT.

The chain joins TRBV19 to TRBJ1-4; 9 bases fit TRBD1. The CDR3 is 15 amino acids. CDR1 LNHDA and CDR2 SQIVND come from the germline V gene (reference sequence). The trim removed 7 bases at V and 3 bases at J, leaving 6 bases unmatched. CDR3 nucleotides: TGTGCCAGTAATACAGGGGGCACATCTAATGAAAAACTGTTTTTT. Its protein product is CASNTGGTSNEKLFF.

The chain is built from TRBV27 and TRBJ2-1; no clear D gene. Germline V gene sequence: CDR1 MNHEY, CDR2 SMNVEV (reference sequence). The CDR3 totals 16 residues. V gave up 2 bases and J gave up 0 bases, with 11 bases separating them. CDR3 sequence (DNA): TGTGCCAGCAGTTTAAACGGCAGGATCTCCTACAATGAGCAGTTCTTC. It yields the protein CASSLNGRISYNEQFF.

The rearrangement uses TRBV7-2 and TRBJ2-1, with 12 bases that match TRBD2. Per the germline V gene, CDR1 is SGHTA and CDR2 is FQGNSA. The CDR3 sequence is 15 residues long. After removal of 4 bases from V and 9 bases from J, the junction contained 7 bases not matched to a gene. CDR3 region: CASSSTTSGRGEQFF. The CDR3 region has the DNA TGTGCCAGCAGCTCCACGACTAGCGGGAGAGGTGAGCAGTTCTTC.

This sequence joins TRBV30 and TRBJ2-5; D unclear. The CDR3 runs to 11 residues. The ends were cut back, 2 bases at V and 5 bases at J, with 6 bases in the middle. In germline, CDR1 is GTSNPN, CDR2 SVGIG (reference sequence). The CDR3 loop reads CAWSLAETQYF. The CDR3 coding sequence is TGTGCCTGGAGTTTGGCTGAGACCCAGTACTTC.

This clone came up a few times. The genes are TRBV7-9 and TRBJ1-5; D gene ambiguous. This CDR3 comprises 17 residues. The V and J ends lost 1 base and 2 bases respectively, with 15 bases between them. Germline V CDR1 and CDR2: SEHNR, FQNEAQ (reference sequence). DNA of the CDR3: TGTGCCAGCAGCTTAGGGGCGAAGGTTTCGGGCAATCAGCCCCAGCATTTT. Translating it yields CASSLGAKVSGNQPQHF.

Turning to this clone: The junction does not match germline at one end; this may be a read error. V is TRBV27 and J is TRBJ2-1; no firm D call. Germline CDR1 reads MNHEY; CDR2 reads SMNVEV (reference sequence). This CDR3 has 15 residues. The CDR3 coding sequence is TGTGCCAGCAGTTTAATGGCGGAACCCTACATTGAGCAGTTCTTC. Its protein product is CASSLMAEPYIEQFF.

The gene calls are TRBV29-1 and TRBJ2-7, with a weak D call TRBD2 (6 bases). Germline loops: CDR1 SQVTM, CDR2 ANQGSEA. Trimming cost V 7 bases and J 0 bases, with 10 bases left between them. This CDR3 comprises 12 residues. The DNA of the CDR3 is TGCAGCGCCCTGGGACTCTCCTACGAGCAGTACTTC. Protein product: CSALGLSYEQYF.

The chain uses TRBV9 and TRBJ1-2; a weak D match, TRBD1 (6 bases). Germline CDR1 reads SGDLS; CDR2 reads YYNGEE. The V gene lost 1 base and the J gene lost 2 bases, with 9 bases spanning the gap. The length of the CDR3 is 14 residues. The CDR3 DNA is TGTGCCAGCAGCGTAACAGGGCAAAACTATGGCTACACCTTC. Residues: CASSVTGQNYGYTF.